A selection of T cell receptor beta chains follows, all from one sample in a study of lymphopenia after photon versus proton radiotherapy. Clones were sequenced by immunoSEQ multiplex PCR, and TCRdb holds only the in-frame ones, with some missing. The repertoire holds approximately 15,000 clones, 82% seen once, with roughly 29% in the top ten. The sequencing here drew on peripheral blood, taken from a patient treated with photon-based radiotherapy. These receptors all stem from a man in his fifties with gastric cancer. The CDR3 runs from the conserved cysteine through the conserved F or W. D genes are given only for firm matches. Not every row has a clone size; where given, it reads once, few, many or a size class.

CDR3aa,CDR3nt,d_gene,v_gene,abundance,j_gene
CASSLGGSLSEKLFF,TGCGCCAGCAGCTTGGGAGGGAGTTTATCTGAAAAACTGTTTTTT,.,TRBV5-1,.,TRBJ1-4
CSARGETQYF,TGCAGTGCTAGAGGGGAGACCCAGTACTTC,.,TRBV20-1,.,TRBJ2-5
CSTKDSYEQYF,TGCAGCACTAAAGACAGCTACGAGCAGTACTTC,.,TRBV29-1,.,TRBJ2-7
CASSEGGGAGVQHF,TGTGCCAGCAGTGAGGGAGGGGGCGCGGGTGTCCAGCATTTT,TRBD1,TRBV6-6,once,TRBJ1-5
CASSLAGGGNEQFF,TGTGCCAGCAGCTTAGCAGGGGGCGGGAATGAGCAGTTCTTC,TRBD1,TRBV7-7,.,TRBJ2-1
CASSLGRGRGSDTQYF,TGTGCCAGCAGCTTAGGTCGTGGGCGGGGTAGCGATACGCAGTATTTT,.,TRBV7-2,.,TRBJ2-3
CAISVIWADLNEKLFF,TGTGCCATCAGTGTGATCTGGGCGGACTTGAATGAAAAACTGTTTTTT,.,TRBV10-3,.,TRBJ1-4
CASSADTGELFF,TGTGCCAGCAGCGCCGACACCGGGGAGCTGTTTTTT,.,TRBV9,few,TRBJ2-2
CASSLGTVNYGYTF,TGTGCCAGCTCACTTGGGACAGTTAACTATGGCTACACCTTC,TRBD1,TRBV18,.,TRBJ1-2
CASRLPPTNEKLFF,TGTGCAAGTCGCTTGCCTCCAACTAATGAAAAACTGTTTTTT,.,TRBV12-2,few,TRBJ1-4
CASSLAPGDTEAFF,TGTGCCAGCAGCTTAGCGCCCGGGGACACTGAAGCTTTCTTT,.,TRBV7-2,.,TRBJ1-1
CASSYPSSTDTQYF,TGTGCCAGCAGCTACCCCTCTAGCACAGATACGCAGTATTTT,.,TRBV7-9,.,TRBJ2-3
CASSSTSGPGETQYF,TGTGCCAGCTCATCGACTAGCGGCCCGGGAGAGACCCAGTACTTC,TRBD2,TRBV18,.,TRBJ2-5
CASMSGRTDTQYF,TGTGCCAGCATGTCAGGCCGAACTGATACGCAGTATTTT,.,TRBV6-1,.,TRBJ2-3
CASTGQVNSPLHF,TGTGCCAGCACGGGACAGGTGAATTCACCCCTCCACTTT,TRBD1,TRBV6-5,once,TRBJ1-6
CASSGPGVAEAFF,TGTGCCAGCTCAGGGCCGGGGGTTGCTGAAGCTTTCTTT,.,TRBV18,.,TRBJ1-1
CASSFSGNEQFF,TGTGCCAGCAGCTTTTCGGGCAATGAGCAGTTCTTC,.,TRBV7-3,.,TRBJ2-1
CASTLRGGTGELFF,TGTGCCAGCACCCTTAGGGGGGGCACCGGGGAGCTGTTTTTT,.,TRBV6-5,.,TRBJ2-2
CASSRWSAPSSYNEQFF,TGTGCCAGCAGCCGATGGTCGGCGCCTAGCTCCTACAATGAGCAGTTCTTC,.,TRBV7-3,.,TRBJ2-1
CASSPRVTGPAKNIQYF,TGCGCCAGCAGCCCAAGGGTGACCGGCCCAGCCAAAAACATTCAGTACTTC,.,TRBV4-1,.,TRBJ2-4
CASSTPREAFF,TGTGCCAGCAGTACCCCCCGGGAAGCTTTCTTT,.,TRBV6-5,few,TRBJ1-1
CASSLMAGGPDEQFF,TGTGCCAGCAGCTTAATGGCGGGGGGGCCCGATGAGCAGTTCTTC,TRBD2,TRBV7-2,.,TRBJ2-1